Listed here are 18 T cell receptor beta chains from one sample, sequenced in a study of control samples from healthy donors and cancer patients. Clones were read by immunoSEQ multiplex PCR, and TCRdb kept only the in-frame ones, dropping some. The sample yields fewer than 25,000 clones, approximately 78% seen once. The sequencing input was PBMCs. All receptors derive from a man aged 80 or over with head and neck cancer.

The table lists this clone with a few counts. This chain's CDR3 is CASSYRQVSYNEQFF. The CDR3 nucleotides read TGTGCCAGCAGTTACCGACAGGTTTCCTACAATGAGCAGTTCTTC. The chain combines TRBV6-6 with TRBJ2-1, with a possible D match to TRBD1 (6 bases). V lost 2 bases and J lost 1, with 9 bases in between. The CDR3 contains 15 residues. Germline loops: CDR1 MNHNY, CDR2 SVGAGI (reference sequence).

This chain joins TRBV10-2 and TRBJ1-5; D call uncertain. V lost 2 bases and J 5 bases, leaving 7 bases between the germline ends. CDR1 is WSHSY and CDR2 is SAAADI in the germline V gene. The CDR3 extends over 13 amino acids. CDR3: CASSEDLDQPQHF. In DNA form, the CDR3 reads TGCGCCAGCAGTGAGGACCTAGATCAGCCCCAGCATTTT.

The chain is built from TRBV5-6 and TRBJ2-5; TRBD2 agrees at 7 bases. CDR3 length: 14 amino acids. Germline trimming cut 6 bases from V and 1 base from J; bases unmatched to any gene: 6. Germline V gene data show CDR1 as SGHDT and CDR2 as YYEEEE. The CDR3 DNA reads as TGTGCCAGCACCCTGGGGGGGGTCCAAGAGACCCAGTACTTC. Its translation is CASTLGGVQETQYF.

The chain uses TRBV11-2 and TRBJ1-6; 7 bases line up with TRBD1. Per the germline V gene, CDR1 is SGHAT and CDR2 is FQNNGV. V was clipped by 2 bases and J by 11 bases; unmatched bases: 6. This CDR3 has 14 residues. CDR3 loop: CASSLTGAKTPLHF. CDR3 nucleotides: TGTGCCAGCAGCTTAACAGGGGCCAAAACACCCCTCCACTTT.

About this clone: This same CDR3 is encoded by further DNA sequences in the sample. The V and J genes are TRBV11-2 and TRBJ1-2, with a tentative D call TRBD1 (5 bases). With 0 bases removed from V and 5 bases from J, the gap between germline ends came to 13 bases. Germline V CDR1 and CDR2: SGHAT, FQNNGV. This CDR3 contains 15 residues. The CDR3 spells CASSLDFGTAYGYTF. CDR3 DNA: TGTGCCAGCAGCTTAGATTTTGGGACGGCATATGGCTACACCTTC.

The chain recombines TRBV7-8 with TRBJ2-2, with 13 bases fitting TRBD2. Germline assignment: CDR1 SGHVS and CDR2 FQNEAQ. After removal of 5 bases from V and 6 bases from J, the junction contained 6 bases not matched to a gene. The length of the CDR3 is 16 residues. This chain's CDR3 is CASSRTSGSTAGELFF. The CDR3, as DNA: TGTGCCAGCAGCCGGACTAGCGGGAGTACGGCCGGGGAGCTGTTTTTT.

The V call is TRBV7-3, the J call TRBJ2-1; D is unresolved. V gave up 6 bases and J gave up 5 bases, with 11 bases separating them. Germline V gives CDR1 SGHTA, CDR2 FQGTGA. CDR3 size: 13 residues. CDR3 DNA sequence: TGTGCCAGCAGTAGAGGACCCAACAATGAGCAGTTCTTC. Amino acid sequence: CASSRGPNNEQFF. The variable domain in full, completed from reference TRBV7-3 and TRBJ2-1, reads GAGVSQTPSNKVTEKGKYVELRCDPISGHTALYWYRQSLGQGPEFLIYFQGTGAADDSGLPNDRFFAVRPEGSVSTLKIQRTERGDSAVYLCASSRGPNNEQFFGPGTRLTVL.

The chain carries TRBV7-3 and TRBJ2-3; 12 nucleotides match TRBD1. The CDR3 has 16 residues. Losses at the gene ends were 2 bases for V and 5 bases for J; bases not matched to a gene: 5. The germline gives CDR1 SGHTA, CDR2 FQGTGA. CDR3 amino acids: CASSLWGQGAGDTQYF. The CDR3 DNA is TGTGCCAGCAGCTTATGGGGACAGGGGGCGGGAGATACGCAGTATTTT.

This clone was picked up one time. CDR3 coding DNA: TGTGCCAGCAGCTTGGGGCAGGGCCAAAACTATGGCTACACCTTC. This codes for CASSLGQGQNYGYTF. This chain uses TRBV5-5 with TRBJ1-2; a weak D match, TRBD1 (5 bases). Per germline, CDR1 SGHKS and CDR2 YYEKEE (reference sequence). V was pared by 0 bases and J by 2 bases, with 11 bases between. This CDR3 has 15 residues.

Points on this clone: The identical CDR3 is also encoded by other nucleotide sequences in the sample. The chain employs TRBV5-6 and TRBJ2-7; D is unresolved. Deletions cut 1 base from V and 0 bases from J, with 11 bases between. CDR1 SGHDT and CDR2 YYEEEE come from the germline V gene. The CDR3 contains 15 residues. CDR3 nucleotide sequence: TGTGCCAGCAGCTTGCTAGGGATATTCTCCTACGAGCAGTACTTC. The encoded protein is CASSLLGIFSYEQYF.

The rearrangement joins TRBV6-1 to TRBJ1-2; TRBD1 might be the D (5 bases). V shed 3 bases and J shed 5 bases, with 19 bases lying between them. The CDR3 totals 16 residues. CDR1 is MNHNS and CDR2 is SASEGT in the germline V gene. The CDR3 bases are TGTGCCAGCAGTGACCCGGGGCAGGTTTTTTGGTATGGCTACACCTTC. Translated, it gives CASSDPGQVFWYGYTF.

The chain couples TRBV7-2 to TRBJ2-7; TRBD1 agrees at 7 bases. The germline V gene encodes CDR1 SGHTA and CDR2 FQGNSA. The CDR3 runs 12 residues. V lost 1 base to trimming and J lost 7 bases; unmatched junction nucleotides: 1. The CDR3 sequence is CASSLDRGEQYF. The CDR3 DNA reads TGTGCCAGCAGCTTAGACAGGGGTGAGCAGTACTTC.

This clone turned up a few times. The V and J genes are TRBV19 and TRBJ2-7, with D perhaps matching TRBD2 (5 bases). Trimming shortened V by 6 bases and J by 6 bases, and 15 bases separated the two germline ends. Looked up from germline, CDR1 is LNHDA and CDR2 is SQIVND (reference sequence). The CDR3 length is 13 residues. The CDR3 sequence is CASSSGVPIEQYF. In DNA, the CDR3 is TGTGCCAGTAGCTCCGGGGTTCCCATCGAGCAGTACTTC.

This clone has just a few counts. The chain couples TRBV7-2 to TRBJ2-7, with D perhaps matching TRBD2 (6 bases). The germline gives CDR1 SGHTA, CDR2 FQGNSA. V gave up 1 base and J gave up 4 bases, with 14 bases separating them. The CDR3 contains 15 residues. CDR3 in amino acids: CASSLGGDVGYEQYF. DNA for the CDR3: TGTGCCAGCAGCTTAGGGGGGGACGTTGGGTACGAGCAGTACTTC.

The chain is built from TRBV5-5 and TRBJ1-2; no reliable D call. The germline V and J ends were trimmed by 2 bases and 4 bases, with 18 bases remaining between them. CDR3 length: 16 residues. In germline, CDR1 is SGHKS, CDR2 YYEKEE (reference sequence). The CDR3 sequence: CASSFEIWGYPYGYTF. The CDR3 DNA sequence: TGTGCCAGCAGCTTCGAGATTTGGGGTTATCCCTATGGCTACACCTTC.

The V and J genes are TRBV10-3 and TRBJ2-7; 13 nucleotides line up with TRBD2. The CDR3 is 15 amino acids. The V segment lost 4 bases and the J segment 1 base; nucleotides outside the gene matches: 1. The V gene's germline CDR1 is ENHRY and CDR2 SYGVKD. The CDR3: CAISGGLAGSYEQYF. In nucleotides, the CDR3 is TGTGCCATCAGTGGGGGACTAGCGGGGTCCTACGAGCAGTACTTC.

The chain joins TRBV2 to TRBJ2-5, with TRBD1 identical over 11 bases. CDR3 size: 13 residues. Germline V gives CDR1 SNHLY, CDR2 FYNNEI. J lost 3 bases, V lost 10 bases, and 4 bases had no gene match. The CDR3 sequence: CATEGQGEETQYF. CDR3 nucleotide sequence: TGTGCCACCGAGGGACAGGGGGAAGAGACCCAGTACTTC.

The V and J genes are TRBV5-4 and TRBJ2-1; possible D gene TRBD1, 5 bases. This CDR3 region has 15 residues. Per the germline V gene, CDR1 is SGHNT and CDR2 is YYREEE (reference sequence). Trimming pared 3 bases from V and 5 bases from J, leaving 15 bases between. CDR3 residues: CASSSGLTLDNEQFF. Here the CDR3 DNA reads TGTGCCAGCAGCTCAGGGCTTACCCTTGACAATGAGCAGTTCTTC. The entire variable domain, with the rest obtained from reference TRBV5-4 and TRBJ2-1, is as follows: ETGVTQSPTHLIKTRGQQVTLRCSSQSGHNTVSWYQQALGQGPQFIFQYYREEENGRGNFPPRFSGLQFPNYSSELNVNALELDDSALYLCASSSGLTLDNEQFFGPGTRLTVL.